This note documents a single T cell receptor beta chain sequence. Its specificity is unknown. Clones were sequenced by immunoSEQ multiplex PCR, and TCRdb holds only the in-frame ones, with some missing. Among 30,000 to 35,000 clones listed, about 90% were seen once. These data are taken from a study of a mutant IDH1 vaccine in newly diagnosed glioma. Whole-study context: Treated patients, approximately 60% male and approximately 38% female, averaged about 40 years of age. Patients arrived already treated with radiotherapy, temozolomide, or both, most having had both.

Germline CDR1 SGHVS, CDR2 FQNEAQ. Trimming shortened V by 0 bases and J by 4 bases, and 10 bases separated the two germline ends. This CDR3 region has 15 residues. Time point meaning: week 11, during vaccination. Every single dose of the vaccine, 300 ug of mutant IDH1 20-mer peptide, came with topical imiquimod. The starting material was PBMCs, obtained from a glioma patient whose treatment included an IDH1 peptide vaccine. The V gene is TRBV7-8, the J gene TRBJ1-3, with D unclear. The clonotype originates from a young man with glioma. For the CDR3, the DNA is TGTGCCAGCAGCTTAGCGTCGGGAGGCGGAAACACCATATATTTT. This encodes CASSLASGGGNTIYF. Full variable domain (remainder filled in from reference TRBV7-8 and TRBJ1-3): GAGVSQSPRYKVAKRGQDVALRCDPISGHVSLFWYQQALGQGPEFLTYFQNEAQLDKSGLPSDRFFAERPEGSVSTLKIQRTQQEDSAVYLCASSLASGGGNTIYFGEGSWLTVV.